This is a list of T cell receptor beta chains from one sample in a study of CD8+CD57+ T cells in acquired aplastic anemia. TCRdb re-called the reads through MiXCR, storing one row per CDR3 protein. The table records 400,000 to 500,000 distinct CDR3 sequences, 65% to 80% of them present only once. The sample taken for sequencing was sorted CD4+, CD8+, or CD8+CD57+ T cells (not recorded which) from PBMCs. The receptor source for this set is a human donor in good health, serving as a control. Both conserved end residues are part of each CDR3. Each record gives: clone size, D gene, J gene, V gene, CDR3 protein, CDR3 DNA. D genes are given only for firm matches. Some rows mark clone size as missing; the rest say once, few, many or name a class of expanded clone.

>NA|NA|TRBJ1-6|TRBV2
CASSEGPRSSSPLHF
TGTGCCAGCAGTGAGGGCCCCCGGTCGAGTTCACCCCTCCACTTT
>many|TRBD1|TRBJ2-3|TRBV12-3/TRBV12-4
CASSTGTGGSASTDTQYF
TGTGCCAGCAGTACCGGGACAGGGGGGTCCGCTAGCACAGATACGCAGTATTTT
>many|NA|TRBJ2-7|TRBV14
CASSQDYIRSYEQYF
TGTGCCAGCAGCCAGGATTACATAAGGAGCTACGAGCAGTACTTC
>NA|NA|TRBJ1-2|TRBV7-9
CASSLGYRDTDDFYTF
TGTGCCAGCAGCCTGGGGTACAGGGACACAGACGATTTCTACACCTTC
>NA|TRBD1|TRBJ2-3|TRBV5-1
CASSSNRGNSQYF
TGCGCCAGCAGCTCGAACAGGGGGAATTCGCAGTATTTT
>once|NA|TRBJ2-1|TRBV7-2
CASSLGGGIEYEQF
TGTGCCAGCAGCCTAGGGGGGGGGATCGAATACGAGCAGTTC
>NA|TRBD2|TRBJ2-1|TRBV5-1
CASSTASGGKNEQFF
TGCGCCAGCAGCACCGCCAGCGGGGGGAAAAATGAGCAGTTCTTC
>NA|NA|TRBJ2-3|TRBV5-4
CASKPGGQTDTQYF
TGTGCCAGCAAACCCGGTGGGCAGACAGATACGCAGTATTTT
>NA|NA|TRBJ2-1|TRBV7-3
CASSLPKGYEQLF
TGTGCCAGCAGCTTACCGAAGGGTTATGAGCAGTTATTC
>NA|NA|TRBJ1-6|TRBV20-1
CSAREQNGKRLNSPLHF
TGCAGTGCTAGAGAACAGAATGGAAAACGGCTTAATTCACCCCTCCACTTT
>many|NA|TRBJ2-5|TRBV10-2
CASSEGRDGGETQYF
TGCGCCAGCAGTGAGGGCAGGGACGGTGGAGAGACCCAGTACTTC
>NA|TRBD2|TRBJ2-5|TRBV7-2
CASSNLAGGPGGETQYF
TGTGCCAGCAGCAACCTAGCGGGGGGGCCTGGGGGGGAGACCCAGTACTTC
>NA|NA|TRBJ2-5|TRBV9
CASSVGGGYNEQF
TGTGCCAGCAGCGTAGGTGGGGGCTACAATGAGCAGTTC
>NA|NA|TRBJ1-1|TRBV9
CASSGLDPVTAAFF
TGTGCCAGCAGCGGTTTGGATCCTGTGACTGCAGCTTTCTTT
>NA|NA|TRBJ2-1|TRBV7-9
CVSSLASLAPDEHFF
TGCGTCAGCAGCTTGGCGAGTCTAGCTCCCGATGAGCACTTCTTC
>NA|NA|TRBJ1-6|TRBV7-3
CASSPGAASPLHF
TGTGCCAGCAGCCCAGGGGCCGCGTCACCCCTCCACTTT
>many|TRBD1|TRBJ1-1|TRBV12-3/TRBV12-4
CASSATGSATEAFF
TGTGCCAGCAGTGCGACAGGGTCGGCCACTGAAGCTTTCTTT
>NA|NA|TRBJ2-7|TRBV9
CASSVGNGAGEQYF
TGTGCCAGCAGCGTAGGGAACGGGGCCGGTGAGCAGTACTTC
>many|TRBD1|TRBJ2-2|TRBV7-2
CASSGGGELFF
TGTGCCAGCTCAGGGGGCGGGGAGCTGTTTTTT
>NA|NA|TRBJ1-6|TRBV15
CATSRDVHPSISPLHF
TGTGCCACCAGCAGAGATGTTCACCCCTCCATCTCACCCCTCCACTTT
>NA|NA|TRBJ1-1|TRBV12-3/TRBV12-4
CASSSAAMNNEAFF
TGTGCCAGCAGTTCGGCCGCTATGAACAATGAGGCGTTCTTC
>NA|NA|TRBJ2-5|TRBV9
CASSVEQETQYFAQYF
NA
>NA|NA|TRBJ2-3|TRBV9
CASSKGTPSDTQYF
TGTGCCAGCAGCAAGGGGACGCCTTCAGATACGCAGTATTTT
>NA|NA|TRBJ2-7|TRBV14
CASSLAPQSYEQYF
TGTGCCAGCAGCTTAGCGCCCCAGTCCTACGAGCAGTACTTC
>many|NA|TRBJ1-5|TRBV6-5
CASSPGAGRSQHF
TGTGCCAGCAGCCCTGGGGCAGGGAGGTCCCAGCATTTT
>NA|NA|TRBJ2-7|TRBV24-1
CATSQPGGYEQYF
TGTGCCACCAGCCAACCTGGAGGATACGAGCAGTACTTC
>NA|NA|TRBJ2-3|TRBV7-2
CASSFPGQTGEGDTQYF
TGTGCCAGCAGCTTTCCGGGACAAACGGGGGAAGGGGATACGCAGTATTTT